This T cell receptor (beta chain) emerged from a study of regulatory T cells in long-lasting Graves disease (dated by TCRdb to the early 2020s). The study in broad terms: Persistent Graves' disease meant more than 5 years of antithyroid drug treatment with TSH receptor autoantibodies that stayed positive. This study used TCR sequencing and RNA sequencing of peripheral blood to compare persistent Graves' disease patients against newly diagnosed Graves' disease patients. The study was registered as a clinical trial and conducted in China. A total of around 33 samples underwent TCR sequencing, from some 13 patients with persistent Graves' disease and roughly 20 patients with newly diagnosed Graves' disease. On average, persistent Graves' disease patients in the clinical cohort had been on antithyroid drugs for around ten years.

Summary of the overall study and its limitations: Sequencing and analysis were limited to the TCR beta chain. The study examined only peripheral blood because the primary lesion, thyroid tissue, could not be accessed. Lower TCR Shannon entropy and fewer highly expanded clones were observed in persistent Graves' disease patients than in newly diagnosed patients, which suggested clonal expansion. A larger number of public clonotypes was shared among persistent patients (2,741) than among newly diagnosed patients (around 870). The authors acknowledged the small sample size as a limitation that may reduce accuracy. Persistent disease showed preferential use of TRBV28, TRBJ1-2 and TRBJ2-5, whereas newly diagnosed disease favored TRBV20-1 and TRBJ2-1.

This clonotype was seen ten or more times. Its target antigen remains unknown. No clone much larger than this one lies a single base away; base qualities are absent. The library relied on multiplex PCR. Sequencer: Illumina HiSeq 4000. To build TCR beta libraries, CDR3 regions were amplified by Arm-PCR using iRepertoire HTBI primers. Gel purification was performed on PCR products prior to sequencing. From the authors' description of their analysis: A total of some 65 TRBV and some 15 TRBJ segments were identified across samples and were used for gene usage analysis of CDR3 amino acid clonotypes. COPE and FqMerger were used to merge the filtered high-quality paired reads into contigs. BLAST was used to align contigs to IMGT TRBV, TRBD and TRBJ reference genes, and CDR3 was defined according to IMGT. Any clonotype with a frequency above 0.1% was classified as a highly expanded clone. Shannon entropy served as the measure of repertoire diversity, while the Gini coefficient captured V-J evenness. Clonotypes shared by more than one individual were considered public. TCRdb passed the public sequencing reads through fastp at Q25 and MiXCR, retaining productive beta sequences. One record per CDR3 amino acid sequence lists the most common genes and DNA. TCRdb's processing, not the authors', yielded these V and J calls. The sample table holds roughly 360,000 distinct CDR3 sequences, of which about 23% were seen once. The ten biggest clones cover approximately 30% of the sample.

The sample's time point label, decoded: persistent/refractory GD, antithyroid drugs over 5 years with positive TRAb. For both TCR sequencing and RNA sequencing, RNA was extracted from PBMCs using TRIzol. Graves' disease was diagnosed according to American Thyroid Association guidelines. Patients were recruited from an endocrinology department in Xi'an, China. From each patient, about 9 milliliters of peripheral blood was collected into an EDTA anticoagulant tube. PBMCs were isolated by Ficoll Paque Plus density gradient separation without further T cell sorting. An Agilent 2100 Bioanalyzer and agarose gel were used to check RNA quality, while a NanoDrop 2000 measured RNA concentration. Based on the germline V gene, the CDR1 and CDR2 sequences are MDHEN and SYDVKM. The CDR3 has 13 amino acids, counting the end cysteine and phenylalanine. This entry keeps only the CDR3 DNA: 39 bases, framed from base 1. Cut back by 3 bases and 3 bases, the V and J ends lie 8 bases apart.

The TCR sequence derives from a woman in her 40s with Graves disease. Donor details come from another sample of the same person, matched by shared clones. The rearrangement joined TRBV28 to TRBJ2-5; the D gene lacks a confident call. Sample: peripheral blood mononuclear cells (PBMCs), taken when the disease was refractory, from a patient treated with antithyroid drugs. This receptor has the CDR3 CASSLGLKETQYF. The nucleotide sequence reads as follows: TGTGCCAGCAGTTTGGGTCTAAAAGAGACCCAGTACTTC.